The TCR beta chain described here comes from a study of blood T cell repertoires in COVID-19. Study-wide context: T cells, B-cell-depleted T cells, or PBMCs provided the cDNA or gDNA that served as material.

CDR1 and CDR2 from the germline V gene are LGHNT and FRNRAP. V trimming: 5 bases; J trimming: 5 bases; junction bases outside the gene matches: 6. This CDR3 has 14 amino acids. In the authors' methods: Researchers report that nucleated cell counts were estimated from reference gene primer amplification. Sequenced by immunoSEQ multiplex PCR; TCRdb stores in-frame clones only, minus some. That table is the source of V, J and clone size, and D and trimming were worked out from the DNA. The sample records about 350,000 clones, roughly nine tenths being singletons. Cohorts were determined from participant-reported clinical history. Each recovered donor of Cohort 3 presented with two negative PCRs, clearance, or symptom resolution.

Input material: PBMCs or T cells enriched from blood (not recorded which). The sequence came from a woman in her 30s who had recovered from COVID-19. The rearrangement links TRBV12-5 to TRBJ1-1; 9 nucleotides align to TRBD1. The CDR3 loop is CASGTGTGSTEAFF. DNA for the CDR3: TGTGCTAGTGGTACCGGGACAGGGAGTACTGAAGCTTTCTTT.